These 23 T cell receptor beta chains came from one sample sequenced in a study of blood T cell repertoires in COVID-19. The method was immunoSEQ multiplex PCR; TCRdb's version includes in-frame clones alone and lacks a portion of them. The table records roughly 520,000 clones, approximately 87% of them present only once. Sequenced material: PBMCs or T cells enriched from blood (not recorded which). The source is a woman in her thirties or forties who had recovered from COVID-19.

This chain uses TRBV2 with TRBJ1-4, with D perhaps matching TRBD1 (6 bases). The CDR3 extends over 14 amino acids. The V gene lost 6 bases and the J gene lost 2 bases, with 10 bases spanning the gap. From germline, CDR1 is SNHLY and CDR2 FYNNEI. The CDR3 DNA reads TGTGCCAGCAGCCAGGGGTTGACTAATGAAAAACTGTTTTTT. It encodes CASSQGLTNEKLFF.

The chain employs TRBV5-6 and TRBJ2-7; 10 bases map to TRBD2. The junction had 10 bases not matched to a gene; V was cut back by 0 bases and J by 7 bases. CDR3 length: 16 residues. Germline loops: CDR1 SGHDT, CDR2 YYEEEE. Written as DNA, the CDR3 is TGTGCCAGCAGCTTGGTTATGCTAGCGGGAGCGGGTGAGCAGTACTTC. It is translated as CASSLVMLAGAGEQYF. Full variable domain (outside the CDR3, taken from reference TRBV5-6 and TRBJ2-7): DAGVTQSPTHLIKTRGQQVTLRCSPKSGHDTVSWYQQALGQGPQFIFQYYEEEERQRGNFPDRFSGHQFPNYSSELNVNALLLGDSALYLCASSLVMLAGAGEQYFGPGTRLTVT.

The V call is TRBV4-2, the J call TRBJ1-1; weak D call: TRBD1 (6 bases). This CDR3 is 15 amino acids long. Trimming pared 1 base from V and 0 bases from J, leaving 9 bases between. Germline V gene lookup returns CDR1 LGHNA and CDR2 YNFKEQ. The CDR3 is CASSQAQGLNTEAFF. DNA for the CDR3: TGTGCCAGCAGCCAAGCACAGGGTTTGAACACTGAAGCTTTCTTT.

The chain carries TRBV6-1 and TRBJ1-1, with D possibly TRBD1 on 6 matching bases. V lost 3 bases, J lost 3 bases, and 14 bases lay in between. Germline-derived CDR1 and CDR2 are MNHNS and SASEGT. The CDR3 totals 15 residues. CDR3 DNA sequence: TGTGCCAGCAGTGATCCGGGACACCCTTACACTGAAGCTTTCTTT. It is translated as CASSDPGHPYTEAFF.

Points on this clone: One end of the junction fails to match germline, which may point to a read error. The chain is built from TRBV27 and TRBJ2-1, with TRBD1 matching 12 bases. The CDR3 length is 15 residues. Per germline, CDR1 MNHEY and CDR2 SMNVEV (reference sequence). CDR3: CATSTGTGGFNEQFF. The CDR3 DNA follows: TGTGCCACCAGTACCGGGACAGGGGGCTTCAATGAGCAGTTCTTC.

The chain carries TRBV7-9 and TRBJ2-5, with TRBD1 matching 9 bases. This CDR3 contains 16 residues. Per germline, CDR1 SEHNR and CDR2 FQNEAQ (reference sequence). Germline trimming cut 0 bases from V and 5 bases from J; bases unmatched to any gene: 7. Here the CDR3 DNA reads TGTGCCAGCAGCTTAGCATGGACAGGGGAGGGGGAGACCCAGTACTTC. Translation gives CASSLAWTGEGETQYF.

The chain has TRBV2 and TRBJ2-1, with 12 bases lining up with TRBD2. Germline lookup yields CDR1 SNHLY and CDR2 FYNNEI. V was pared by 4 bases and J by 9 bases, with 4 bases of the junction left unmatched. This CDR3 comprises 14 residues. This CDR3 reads CASSVGLAGTEQFF. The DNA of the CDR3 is TGTGCCAGCAGTGTTGGACTAGCGGGAACTGAGCAGTTCTTC.

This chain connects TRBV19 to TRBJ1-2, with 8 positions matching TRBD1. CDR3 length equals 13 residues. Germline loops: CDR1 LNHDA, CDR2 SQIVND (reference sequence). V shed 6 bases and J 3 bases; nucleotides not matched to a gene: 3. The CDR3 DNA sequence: TGTGCCAGTAGATCGGGACAGGACTATGGCTACACCTTC. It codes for CASRSGQDYGYTF. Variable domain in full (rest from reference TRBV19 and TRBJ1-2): DGGITQSPKYLFRKEGQNVTLSCEQNLNHDAMYWYRQDPGQGLRLIYYSQIVNDFQKGDIAEGYSVSREKKESFPLTVTSAQKNPTAFYLCASRSGQDYGYTFGSGTRLTVV.

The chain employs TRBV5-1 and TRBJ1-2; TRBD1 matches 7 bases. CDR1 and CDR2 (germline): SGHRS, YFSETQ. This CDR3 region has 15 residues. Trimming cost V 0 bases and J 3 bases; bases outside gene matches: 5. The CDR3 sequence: CASSLGSGGDYGYTF. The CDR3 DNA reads TGCGCCAGCAGCTTGGGTTCAGGGGGTGACTATGGCTACACCTTC.

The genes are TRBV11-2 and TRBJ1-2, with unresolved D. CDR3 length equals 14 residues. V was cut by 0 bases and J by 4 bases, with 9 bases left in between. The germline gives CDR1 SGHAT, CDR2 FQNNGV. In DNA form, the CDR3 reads TGTGCCAGCAGCTTAGAAGCGGGAATCTATGGCTACACCTTC. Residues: CASSLEAGIYGYTF.

Here the CDR3 reads CASSYLGYGYTF. The DNA of the CDR3 is TGTGCCAGCAGTTATCTAGGCTATGGCTACACCTTC. V gene TRBV6-5 combines with J gene TRBJ1-2; no firm D call. The V gene lost 3 bases and the J gene lost 4 bases, with 6 bases spanning the gap. Germline lookup yields CDR1 MNHEY and CDR2 SVGAGI. The length of the CDR3 is 12 residues.

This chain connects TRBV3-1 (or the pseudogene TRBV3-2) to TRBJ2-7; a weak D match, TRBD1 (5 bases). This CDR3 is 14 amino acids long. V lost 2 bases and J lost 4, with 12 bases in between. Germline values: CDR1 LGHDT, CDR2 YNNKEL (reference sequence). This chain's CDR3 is CASSQPGISYEQYF. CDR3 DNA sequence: TGTGCCAGCAGCCAACCAGGGATTTCGTACGAGCAGTACTTC.

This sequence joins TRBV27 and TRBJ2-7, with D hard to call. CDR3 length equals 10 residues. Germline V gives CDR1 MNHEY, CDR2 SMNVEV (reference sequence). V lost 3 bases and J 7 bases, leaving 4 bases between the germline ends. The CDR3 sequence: CASSLREQYF. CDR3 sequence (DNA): TGTGCCAGCAGTTTGAGGGAGCAGTACTTC.

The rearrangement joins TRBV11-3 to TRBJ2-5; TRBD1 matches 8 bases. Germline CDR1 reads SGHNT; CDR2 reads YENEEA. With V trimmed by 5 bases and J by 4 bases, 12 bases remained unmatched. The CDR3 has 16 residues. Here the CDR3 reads CASSPRQGWIGETQYF. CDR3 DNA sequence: TGTGCCAGCAGCCCCCGACAGGGGTGGATAGGAGAGACCCAGTACTTC.

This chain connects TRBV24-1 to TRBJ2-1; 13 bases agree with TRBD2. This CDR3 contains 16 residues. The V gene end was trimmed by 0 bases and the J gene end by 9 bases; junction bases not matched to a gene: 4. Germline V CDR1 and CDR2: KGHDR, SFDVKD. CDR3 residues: CATSDLRTSGSGEQFF. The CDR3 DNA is TGTGCCACCAGTGATTTGAGGACTAGCGGGAGCGGTGAGCAGTTCTTC.

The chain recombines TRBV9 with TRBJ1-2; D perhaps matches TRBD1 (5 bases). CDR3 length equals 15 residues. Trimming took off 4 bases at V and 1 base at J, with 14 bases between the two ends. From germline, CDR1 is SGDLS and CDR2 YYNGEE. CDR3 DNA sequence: TGTGCCAGCAGCCCCTCGCCGGGGGTTAACTATGGCTACACCTTC. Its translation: CASSPSPGVNYGYTF. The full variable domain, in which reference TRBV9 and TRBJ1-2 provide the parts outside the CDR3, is DSGVTQTPKHLITATGQRVTLRCSPRSGDLSVYWYQQSLDQGLQFLIQYYNGEERAKGNILERFSAQQFPDLHSELNLSSLELGDSALYFCASSPSPGVNYGYTFGSGTRLTVV.

The CDR3 is CASSDRLAVTGELFF. CDR3 DNA: TGTGCCAGCAGCGACCGACTAGCGGTCACCGGGGAGCTGTTTTTT. The chain recombines TRBV6-5 with TRBJ2-2, with TRBD2 identical over 9 bases. CDR1 MNHEY and CDR2 SVGAGI come from the germline V gene. This CDR3 has 15 amino acids. V dropped 6 bases and J dropped 4; count of bases not matched to a gene: 6.

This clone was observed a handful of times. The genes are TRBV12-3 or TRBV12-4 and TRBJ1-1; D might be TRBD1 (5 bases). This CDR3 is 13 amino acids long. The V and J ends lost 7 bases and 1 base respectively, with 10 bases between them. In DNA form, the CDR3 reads TGTGCCAGCATCCTGGGGGGGAACACTGAAGCTTTCTTT. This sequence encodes CASILGGNTEAFF.

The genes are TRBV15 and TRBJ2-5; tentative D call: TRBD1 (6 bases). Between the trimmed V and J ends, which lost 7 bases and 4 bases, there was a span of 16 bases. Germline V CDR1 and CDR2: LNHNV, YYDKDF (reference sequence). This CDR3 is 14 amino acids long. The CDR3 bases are TGTGCCACCACCCGAGAAGGGACAAGAGAGACCCAGTACTTC. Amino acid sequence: CATTREGTRETQYF. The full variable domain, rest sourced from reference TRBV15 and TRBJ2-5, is DAMVIQNPRYQVTQFGKPVTLSCSQTLNHNVMYWYQQKSSQAPKLLFHYYDKDFNNEADTPDNFQSRRPNTSFCFLDIRSPGLGDTAMYLCATTREGTRETQYFGPGTRLLVL.

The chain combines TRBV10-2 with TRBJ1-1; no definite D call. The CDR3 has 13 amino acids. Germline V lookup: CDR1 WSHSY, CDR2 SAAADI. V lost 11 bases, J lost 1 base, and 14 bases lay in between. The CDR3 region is CAATSAGNTEAFF. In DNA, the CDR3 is TGCGCCGCCACGTCAGCGGGGAACACTGAAGCTTTCTTT.

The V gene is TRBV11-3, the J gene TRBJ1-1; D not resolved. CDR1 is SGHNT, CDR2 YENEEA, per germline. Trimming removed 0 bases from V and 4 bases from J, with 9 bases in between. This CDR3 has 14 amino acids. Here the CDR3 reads CASSLDGSSTEAFF. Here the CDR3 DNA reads TGTGCCAGCAGCTTAGACGGTTCGTCCACTGAAGCTTTCTTT.

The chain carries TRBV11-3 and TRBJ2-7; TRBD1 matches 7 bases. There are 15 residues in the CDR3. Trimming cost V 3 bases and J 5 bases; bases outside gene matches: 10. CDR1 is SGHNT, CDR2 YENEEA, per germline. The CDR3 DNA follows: TGTGCCAGCAGCTTGGACAGGACTCGGGGCCACGAGCAGTACTTC. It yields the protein CASSLDRTRGHEQYF.

CDR3 amino acids: CAWRGGSMAFF. The CDR3 DNA sequence: TGTGCCTGGAGGGGAGGGAGTATGGCTTTCTTT. The chain employs TRBV30 and TRBJ1-1, with D hard to call. This CDR3 is 11 amino acids long. CDR1 and CDR2 from the germline V gene are GTSNPN and SVGIG (reference sequence). Trimming pared 3 bases from V and 11 bases from J, leaving 13 bases between.